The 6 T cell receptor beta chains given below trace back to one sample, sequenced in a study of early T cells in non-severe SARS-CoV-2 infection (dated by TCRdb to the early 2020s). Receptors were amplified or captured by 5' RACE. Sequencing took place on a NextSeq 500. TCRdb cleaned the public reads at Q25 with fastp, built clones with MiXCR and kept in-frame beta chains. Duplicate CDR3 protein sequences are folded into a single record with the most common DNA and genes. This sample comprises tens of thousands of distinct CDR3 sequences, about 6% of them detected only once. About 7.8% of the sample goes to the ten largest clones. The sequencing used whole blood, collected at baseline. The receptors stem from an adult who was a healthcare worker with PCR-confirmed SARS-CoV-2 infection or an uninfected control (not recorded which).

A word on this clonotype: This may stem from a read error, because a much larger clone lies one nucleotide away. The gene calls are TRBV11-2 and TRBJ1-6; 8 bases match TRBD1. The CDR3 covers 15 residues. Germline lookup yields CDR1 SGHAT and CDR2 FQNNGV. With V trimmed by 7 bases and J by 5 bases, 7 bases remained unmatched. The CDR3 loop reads CASNQQGGNNSPLHF. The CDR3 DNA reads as TGTGCCAGCAACCAACAGGGGGGGAATAATTCACCCCTCCACTTT.

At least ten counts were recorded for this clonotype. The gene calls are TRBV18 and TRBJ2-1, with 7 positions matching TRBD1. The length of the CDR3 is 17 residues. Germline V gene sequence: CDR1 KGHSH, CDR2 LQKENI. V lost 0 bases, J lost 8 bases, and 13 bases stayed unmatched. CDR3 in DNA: TGTGCCAGCTCACCACCTCTCGACCGACAGGGTTTCGATGAGCAGTTCTTC. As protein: CASSPPLDRQGFDEQFF.

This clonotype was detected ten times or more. In DNA form, the CDR3 reads TGCAGCATACAGGGGCCGATTAACAATGAGCAGTTCTTC. It codes for CSIQGPINNEQFF. The chain has TRBV20-1 and TRBJ2-1; the match to TRBD1 covers 7 bases. This CDR3 is 13 amino acids long. The V gene's germline CDR1 is DFQATT and CDR2 SNEGSKA (reference sequence).

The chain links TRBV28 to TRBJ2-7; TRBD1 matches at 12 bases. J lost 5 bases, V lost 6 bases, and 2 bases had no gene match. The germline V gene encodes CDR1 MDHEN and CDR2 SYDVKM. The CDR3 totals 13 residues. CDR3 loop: CASRGTGGDEQYF. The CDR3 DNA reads TGTGCCAGCAGGGGGACAGGGGGCGACGAGCAGTACTTC.

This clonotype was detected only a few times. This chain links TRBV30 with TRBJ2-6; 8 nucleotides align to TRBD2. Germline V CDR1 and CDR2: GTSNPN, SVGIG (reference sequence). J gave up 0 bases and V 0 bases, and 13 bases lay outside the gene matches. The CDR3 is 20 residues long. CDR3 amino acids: CAWSVAGALSYSSGANVLTF. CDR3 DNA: TGTGCCTGGAGTGTAGCGGGGGCTCTCTCTTATTCCTCTGGGGCCAACGTCCTGACTTTC.

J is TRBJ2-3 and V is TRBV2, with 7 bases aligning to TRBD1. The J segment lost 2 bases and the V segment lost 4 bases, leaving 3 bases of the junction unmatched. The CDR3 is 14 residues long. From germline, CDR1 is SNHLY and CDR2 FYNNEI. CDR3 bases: TGTGCCAGCAGTGGGGGACAGAACACAGATACGCAGTATTTT. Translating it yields CASSGGQNTDTQYF.